This TCR beta chain was recovered during a study of blood T cell repertoires in COVID-19. Germline CDR1 MNHEY, CDR2 SMNVEV (reference sequence). This CDR3 comprises 13 residues. The ends lost 4 bases at V and 5 bases at J; junction bases unmatched: 5. Profiling relied on immunoSEQ multiplex PCR, and the TCRdb table lists in-frame clones only, not all of them. The sample records some 170,000 clones, approximately 82% being singletons. Enrolled through a virtual design, the participants were between about 18 and 89 years of age and came from about two dozen US areas. Assignment of participants to cohorts was predicated upon participant-reported clinical history. Resolution of symptoms, clearance, or two negative PCRs was present in recovered Cohort 3 donors.

The receptor was derived from a woman aged 45-65 years who had recovered from COVID-19. Material for sequencing was PBMCs or T cells enriched from blood (not recorded which). The chain couples TRBV27 to TRBJ2-7, with 7 bases fitting TRBD1. In DNA, the CDR3 is TGTGCCAGCAGTTCGGACAGGAACGACGAGCAGTACTTC. This translates into CASSSDRNDEQYF.